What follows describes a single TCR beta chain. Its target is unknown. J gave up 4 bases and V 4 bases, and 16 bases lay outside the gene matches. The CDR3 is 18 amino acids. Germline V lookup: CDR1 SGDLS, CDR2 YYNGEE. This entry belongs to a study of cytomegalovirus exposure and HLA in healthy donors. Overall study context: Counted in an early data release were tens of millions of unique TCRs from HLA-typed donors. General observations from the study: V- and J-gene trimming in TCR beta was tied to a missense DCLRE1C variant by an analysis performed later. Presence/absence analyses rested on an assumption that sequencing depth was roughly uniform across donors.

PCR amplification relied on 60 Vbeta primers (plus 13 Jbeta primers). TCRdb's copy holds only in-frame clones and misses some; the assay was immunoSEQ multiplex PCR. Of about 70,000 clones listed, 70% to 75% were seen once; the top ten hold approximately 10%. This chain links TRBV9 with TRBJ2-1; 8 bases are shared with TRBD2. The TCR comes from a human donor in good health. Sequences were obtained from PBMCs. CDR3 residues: CASSPRGGVSGSYNEQFF. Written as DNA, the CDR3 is TGTGCCAGCAGCCCCCGAGGGGGGGTGAGCGGGAGTTACAATGAGCAGTTCTTC.